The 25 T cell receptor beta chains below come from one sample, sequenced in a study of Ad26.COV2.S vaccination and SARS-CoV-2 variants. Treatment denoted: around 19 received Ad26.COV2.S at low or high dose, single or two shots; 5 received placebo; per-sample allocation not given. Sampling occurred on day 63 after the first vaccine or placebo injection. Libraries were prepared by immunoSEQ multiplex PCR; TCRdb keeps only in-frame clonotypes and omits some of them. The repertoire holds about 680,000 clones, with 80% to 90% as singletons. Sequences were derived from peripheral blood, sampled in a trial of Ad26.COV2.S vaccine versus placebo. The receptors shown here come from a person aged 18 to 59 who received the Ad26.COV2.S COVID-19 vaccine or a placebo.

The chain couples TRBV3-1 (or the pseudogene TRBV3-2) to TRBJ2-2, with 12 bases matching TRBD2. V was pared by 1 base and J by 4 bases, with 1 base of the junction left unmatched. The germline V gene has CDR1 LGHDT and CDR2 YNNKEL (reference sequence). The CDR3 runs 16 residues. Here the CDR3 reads CASSQGLAGVTGELFF. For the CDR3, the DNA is TGTGCCAGCAGCCAAGGACTAGCGGGAGTCACCGGGGAGCTGTTTTTT.

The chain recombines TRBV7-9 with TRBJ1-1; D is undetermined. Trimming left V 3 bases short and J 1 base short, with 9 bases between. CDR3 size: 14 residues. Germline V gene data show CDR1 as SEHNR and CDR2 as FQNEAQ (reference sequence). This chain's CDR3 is CASSFYSRNTEAFF. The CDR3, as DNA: TGTGCCAGCAGCTTCTATTCAAGGAACACTGAAGCTTTCTTT.

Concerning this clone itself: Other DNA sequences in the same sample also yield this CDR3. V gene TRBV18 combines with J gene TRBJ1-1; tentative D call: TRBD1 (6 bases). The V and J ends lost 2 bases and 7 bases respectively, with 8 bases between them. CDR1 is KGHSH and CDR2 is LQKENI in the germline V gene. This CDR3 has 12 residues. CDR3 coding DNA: TGTGCCAGCTCACCAGCGACAGGTGAAGCTTTCTTT. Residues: CASSPATGEAFF.

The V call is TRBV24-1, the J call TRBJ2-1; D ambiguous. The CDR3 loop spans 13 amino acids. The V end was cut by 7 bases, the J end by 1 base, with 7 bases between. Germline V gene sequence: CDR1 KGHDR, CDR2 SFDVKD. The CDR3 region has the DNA TGTGCCACCAGGGGAAGGTCCTACAATGAGCAGTTCTTC. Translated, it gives CATRGRSYNEQFF.

The CDR3 DNA reads as TGTGCCAGCAGTTTACTGGGAGGGACAGGGGGCTACGAGCAGTACTTC. Translation: CASSLLGGTGGYEQYF. This chain connects TRBV27 to TRBJ2-7; 11 bases are shared with TRBD1. The V gene's germline CDR1 is MNHEY and CDR2 SMNVEV (reference sequence). This CDR3 region has 16 residues. With 2 bases clipped from V and 3 bases from J, the junction kept 6 bases outside the gene matches.

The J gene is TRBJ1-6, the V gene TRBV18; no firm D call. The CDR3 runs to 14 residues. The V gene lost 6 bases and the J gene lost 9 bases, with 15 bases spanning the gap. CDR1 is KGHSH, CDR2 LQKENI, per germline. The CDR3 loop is CASSPGPPPSPLHF. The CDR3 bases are TGTGCCAGCTCCCCCGGACCGCCCCCTTCACCCCTCCACTTT.

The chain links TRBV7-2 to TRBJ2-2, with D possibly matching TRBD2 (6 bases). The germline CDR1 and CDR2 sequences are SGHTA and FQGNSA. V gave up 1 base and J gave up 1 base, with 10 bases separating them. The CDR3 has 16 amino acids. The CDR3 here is CASSLVGGGNTGELFF. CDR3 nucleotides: TGTGCCAGCAGCTTAGTCGGGGGAGGGAACACCGGGGAGCTGTTTTTT.

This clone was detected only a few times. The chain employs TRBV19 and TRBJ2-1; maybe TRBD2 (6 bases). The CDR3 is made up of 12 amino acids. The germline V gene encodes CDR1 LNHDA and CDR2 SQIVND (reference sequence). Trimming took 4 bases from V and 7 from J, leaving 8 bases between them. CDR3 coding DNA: TGTGCCAGTAGTAGGGACTTTAATGAGCAGTTCTTC. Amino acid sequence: CASSRDFNEQFF.

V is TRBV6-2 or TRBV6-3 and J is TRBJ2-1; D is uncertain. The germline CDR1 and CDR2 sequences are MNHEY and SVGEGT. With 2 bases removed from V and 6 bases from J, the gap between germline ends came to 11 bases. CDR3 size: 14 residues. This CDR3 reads CASSYELVTNEQFF. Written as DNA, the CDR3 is TGTGCCAGCAGTTACGAGTTGGTAACCAATGAGCAGTTCTTC.

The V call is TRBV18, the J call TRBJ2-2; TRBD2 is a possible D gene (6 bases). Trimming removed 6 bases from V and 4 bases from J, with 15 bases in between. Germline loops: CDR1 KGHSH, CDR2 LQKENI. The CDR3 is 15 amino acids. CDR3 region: CASSSSAQPTGELFF. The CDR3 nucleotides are TGTGCCAGCTCGTCTAGCGCTCAGCCCACCGGGGAGCTGTTTTTT.

The CDR3 sequence: CASSPILAGLNEQFF. DNA for the CDR3: TGTGCCAGCTCACCGATCCTAGCGGGGCTCAATGAGCAGTTCTTC. The rearrangement joins TRBV18 to TRBJ2-1; TRBD2 aligns across 9 bases. The CDR3 covers 15 residues. The ends lost 3 bases at V and 6 bases at J; junction bases unmatched: 6. From germline, CDR1 is KGHSH and CDR2 LQKENI.

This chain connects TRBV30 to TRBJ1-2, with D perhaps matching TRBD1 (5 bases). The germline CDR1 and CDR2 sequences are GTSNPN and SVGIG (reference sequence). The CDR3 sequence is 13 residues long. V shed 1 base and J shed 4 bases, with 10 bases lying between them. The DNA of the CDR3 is TGTGCCTGGAGTGCTGACAGCACCTATGGCTACACCTTC. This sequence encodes CAWSADSTYGYTF.

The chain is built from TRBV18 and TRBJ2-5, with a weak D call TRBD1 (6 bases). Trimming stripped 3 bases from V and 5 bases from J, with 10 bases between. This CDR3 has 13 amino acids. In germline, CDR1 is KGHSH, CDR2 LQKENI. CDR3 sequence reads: CASSPGTWETQYF. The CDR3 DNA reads TGTGCCAGCTCACCGGGGACATGGGAGACCCAGTACTTC.

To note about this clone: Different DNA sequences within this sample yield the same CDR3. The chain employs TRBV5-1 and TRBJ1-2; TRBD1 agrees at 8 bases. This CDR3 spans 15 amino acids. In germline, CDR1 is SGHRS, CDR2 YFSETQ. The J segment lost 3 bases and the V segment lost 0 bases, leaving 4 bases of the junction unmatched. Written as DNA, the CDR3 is TGCGCCAGCAGCTTGGGCGACAGGGGCGACTATGGCTACACCTTC. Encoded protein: CASSLGDRGDYGYTF.

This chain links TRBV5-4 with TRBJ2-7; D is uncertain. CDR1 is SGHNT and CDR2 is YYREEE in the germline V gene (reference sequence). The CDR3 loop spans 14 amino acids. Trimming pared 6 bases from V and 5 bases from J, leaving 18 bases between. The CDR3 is CASTVAKRSDEQYF. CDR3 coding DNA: TGTGCCAGCACCGTGGCCAAAAGGAGTGACGAGCAGTACTTC.

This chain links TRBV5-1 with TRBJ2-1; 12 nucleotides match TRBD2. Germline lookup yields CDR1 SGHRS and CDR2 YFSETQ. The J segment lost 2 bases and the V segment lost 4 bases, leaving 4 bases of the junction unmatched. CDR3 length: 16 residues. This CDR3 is CASSPRTSGTYNEQFF. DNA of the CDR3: TGCGCCAGCAGCCCGCGGACTAGCGGGACCTACAATGAGCAGTTCTTC.

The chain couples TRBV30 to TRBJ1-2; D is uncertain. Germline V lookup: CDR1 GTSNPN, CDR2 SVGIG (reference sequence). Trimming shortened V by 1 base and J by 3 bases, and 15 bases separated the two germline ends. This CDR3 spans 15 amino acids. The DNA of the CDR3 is TGTGCCTGGAGTGGGGGATCCAGACCTTACTATGGCTACACCTTC. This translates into CAWSGGSRPYYGYTF.

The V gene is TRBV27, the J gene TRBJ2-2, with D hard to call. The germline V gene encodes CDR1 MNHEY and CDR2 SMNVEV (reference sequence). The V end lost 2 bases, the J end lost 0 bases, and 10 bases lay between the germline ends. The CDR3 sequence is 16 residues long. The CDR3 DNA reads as TGTGCCAGCAGTTTAATACAGCCTACGAACACCGGGGAGCTGTTTTTT. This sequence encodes CASSLIQPTNTGELFF.

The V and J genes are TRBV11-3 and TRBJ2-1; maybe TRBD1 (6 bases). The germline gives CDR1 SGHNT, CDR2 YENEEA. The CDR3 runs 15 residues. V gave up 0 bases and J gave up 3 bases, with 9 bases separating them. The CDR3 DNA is TGTGCCAGCAGCTTAGATCCAGGGGACTACAATGAGCAGTTCTTC. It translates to CASSLDPGDYNEQFF.

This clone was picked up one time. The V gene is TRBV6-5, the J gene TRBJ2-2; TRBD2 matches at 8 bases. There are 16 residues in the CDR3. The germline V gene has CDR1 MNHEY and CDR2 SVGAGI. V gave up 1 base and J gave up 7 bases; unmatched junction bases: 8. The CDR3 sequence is CASSYFSGGASGELFF. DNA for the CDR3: TGTGCCAGCAGTTACTTCAGCGGGGGAGCGAGCGGGGAGCTGTTTTTT.

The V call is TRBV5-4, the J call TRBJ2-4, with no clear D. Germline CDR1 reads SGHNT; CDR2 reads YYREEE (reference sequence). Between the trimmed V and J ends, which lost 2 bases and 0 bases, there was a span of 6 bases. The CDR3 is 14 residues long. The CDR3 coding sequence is TGTGCCAGCAGCTTATGGACAGCCAAAAACATTCAGTACTTC. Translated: CASSLWTAKNIQYF.

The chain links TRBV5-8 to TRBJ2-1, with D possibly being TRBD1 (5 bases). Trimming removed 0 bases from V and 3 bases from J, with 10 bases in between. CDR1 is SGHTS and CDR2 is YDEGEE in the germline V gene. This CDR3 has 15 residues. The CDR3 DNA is TGTGCCAGCAGCTTGGGGGGCGGCAACTACAATGAGCAGTTCTTC. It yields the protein CASSLGGGNYNEQFF.

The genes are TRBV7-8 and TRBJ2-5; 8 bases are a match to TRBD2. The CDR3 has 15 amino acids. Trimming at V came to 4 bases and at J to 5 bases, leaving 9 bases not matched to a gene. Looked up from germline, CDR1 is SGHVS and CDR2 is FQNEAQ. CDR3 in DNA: TGTGCCAGCAGCTCCTTCGGACTAGCATGGGAGACCCAGTACTTC. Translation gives CASSSFGLAWETQYF.

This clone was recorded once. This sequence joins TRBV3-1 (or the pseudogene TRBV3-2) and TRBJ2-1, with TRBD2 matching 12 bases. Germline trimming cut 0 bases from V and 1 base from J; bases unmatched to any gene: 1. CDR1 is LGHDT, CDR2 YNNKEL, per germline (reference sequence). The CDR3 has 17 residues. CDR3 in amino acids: CASSQDGTSGSYNEQFF. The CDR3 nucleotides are TGTGCCAGCAGCCAAGATGGGACTAGCGGGTCCTACAATGAGCAGTTCTTC.

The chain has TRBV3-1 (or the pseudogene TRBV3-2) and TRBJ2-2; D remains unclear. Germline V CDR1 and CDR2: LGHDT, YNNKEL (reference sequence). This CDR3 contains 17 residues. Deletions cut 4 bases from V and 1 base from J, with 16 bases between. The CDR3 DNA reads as TGTGCCAGCAGCCTCCTAGGCCCGACCCGGAACACCGGGGAGCTGTTTTTT. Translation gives CASSLLGPTRNTGELFF.